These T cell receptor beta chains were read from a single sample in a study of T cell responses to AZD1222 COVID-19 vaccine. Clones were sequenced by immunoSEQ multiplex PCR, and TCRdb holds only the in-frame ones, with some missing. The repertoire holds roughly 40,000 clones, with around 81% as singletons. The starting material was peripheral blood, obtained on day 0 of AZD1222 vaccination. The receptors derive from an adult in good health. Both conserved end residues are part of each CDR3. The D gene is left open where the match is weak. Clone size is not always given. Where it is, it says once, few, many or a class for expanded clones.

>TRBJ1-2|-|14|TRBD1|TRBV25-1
CASSHRGQGDGYTF
TGTGCCAGCAGCCATAGGGGACAGGGCGATGGCTACACCTTC
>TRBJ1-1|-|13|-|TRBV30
CAWSFGQYTEAFF
TGTGCCTGGAGTTTTGGACAGTACACTGAAGCTTTCTTT
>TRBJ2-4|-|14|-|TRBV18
CASSSARGKNIQYF
TGTGCCAGCTCGTCAGCGAGGGGGAAAAACATTCAGTACTTC
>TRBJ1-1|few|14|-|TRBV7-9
CASSSQGVNTEAFF
TGTGCCAGCAGCTCACAAGGGGTGAACACTGAAGCTTTCTTT
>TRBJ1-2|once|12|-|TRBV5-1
CASSPLDRVYTF
TGCGCCAGCAGCCCGCTCGACAGAGTCTACACCTTC
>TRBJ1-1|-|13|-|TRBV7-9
CASSSRGPTEAFF
TGTGCCAGCAGCTCCAGGGGTCCCACTGAAGCTTTCTTT
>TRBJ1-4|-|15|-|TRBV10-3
CAISESGGHNEKLFF
TGTGCCATCAGTGAGTCCGGGGGGCACAATGAAAAACTGTTTTTT
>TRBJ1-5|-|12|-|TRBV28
CASTPPGQPQHF
TGTGCCAGCACTCCCCCAGGTCAGCCCCAGCATTTT
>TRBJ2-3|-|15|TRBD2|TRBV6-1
CASSDPGLGMNTQYF
TGTGCCAGCAGTGATCCGGGACTAGGGATGAATACGCAGTATTTT
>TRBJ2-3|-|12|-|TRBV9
CASSVVQDTQYF
TGTGCCAGCAGCGTAGTCCAGGATACGCAGTATTTT
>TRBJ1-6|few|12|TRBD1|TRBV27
CASGTGVSPLHF
TGTGCCAGCGGAACAGGGGTCTCACCCCTCCACTTT
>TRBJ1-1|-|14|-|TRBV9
CASSVALGNTEAFF
TGTGCCAGCAGCGTAGCTCTTGGGAACACTGAAGCTTTCTTT
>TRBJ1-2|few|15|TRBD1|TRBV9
CASSLWTGSNYGYTF
TGTGCCAGCAGCCTTTGGACAGGGTCCAACTATGGCTACACCTTC
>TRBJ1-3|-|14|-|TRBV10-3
CAISSANSGNTIYF
TGTGCCATCAGCTCAGCAAACTCTGGAAACACCATATATTTT
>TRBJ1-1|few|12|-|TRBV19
CASNQLNTEAFF
TGTGCCAGTAATCAGCTGAACACTGAAGCTTTCTTT
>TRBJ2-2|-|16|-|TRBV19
CASRSLGLENTGELFF
TGTGCCAGTAGGAGTTTGGGCCTTGAGAACACCGGGGAGCTGTTTTTT
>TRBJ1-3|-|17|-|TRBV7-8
CASSLERGRVSGNTIYF
TGTGCCAGCAGCTTAGAACGGGGAAGGGTCTCTGGAAACACCATATATTTT
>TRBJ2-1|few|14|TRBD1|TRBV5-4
CASSRTGGDNEQFF
TGTGCCAGCAGCAGGACAGGGGGCGACAATGAGCAGTTCTTC
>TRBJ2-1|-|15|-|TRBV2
CASSPEGPEYNEQFF
TGTGCCAGCAGCCCCGAGGGACCAGAATACAATGAGCAGTTCTTC
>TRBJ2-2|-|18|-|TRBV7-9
CASLPDRLRGRISGELFF
TGTGCCAGCCTTCCGGACAGGCTGCGGGGGAGAATATCCGGGGAGCTGTTTTTT
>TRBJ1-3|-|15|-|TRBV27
CASRTSRASGNTIYF
TGTGCCAGCAGAACCTCAAGGGCGTCCGGAAACACCATATATTTT
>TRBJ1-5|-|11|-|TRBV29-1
CSGLIARAQHF
TGCAGCGGGTTGATAGCGCGGGCCCAGCATTTT
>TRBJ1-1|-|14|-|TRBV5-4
CASSPVGQNTEAFF
TGTGCCAGCAGTCCGGTGGGGCAGAACACTGAAGCTTTCTTT
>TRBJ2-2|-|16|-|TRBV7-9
CASSWVSALNTGELFF
TGTGCCAGCAGCTGGGTGTCGGCGCTAAACACCGGGGAGCTGTTTTTT
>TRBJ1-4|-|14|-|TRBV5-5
CASSFGEANEKLFF
TGTGCCAGCAGCTTTGGGGAGGCTAATGAAAAACTGTTTTTT
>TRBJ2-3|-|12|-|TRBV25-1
CASSEYFHTQYF
TGTGCCAGCAGTGAATACTTTCATACGCAGTATTTT
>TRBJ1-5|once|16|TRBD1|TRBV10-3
CATMGQATGSNQPQHF
TGTGCCACTATGGGACAGGCCACCGGTAGCAATCAGCCCCAGCATTTT
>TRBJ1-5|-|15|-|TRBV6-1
CASSEARGGGSPQHF
TGTGCCAGCAGTGAAGCGCGGGGGGGTGGATCGCCCCAGCATTTT
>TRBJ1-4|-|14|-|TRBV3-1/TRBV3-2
CASTGKGTNEKLFF
TGTGCCTCTACAGGGAAGGGAACTAATGAAAAACTGTTTTTT
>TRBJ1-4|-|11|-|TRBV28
CASSPDEKLFF
TGTGCCAGCAGTCCGGATGAAAAACTGTTTTTT
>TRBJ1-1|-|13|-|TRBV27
CASRPTKNTEAFF
TGTGCCAGCAGGCCGACTAAGAACACTGAAGCTTTCTTT
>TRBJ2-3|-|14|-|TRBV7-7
CASSLNRGTDTQYF
TGTGCCAGCAGCTTAAACAGGGGCACAGATACGCAGTATTTT
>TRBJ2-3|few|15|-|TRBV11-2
CASSLVGTSTDTQYF
TGTGCCAGCAGCTTAGTCGGCACTAGCACAGATACGCAGTATTTT
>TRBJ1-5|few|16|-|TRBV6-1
CASSEGPERPWRPQHF
TGTGCCAGCAGTGAAGGTCCGGAGCGGCCTTGGAGGCCCCAGCATTTT
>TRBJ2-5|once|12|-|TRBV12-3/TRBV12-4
CASRTVEGAQYF
TGTGCCAGCAGGACGGTGGAAGGGGCCCAGTACTTC
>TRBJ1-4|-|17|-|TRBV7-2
CASSLATTGSGDEKLFF
TGTGCCAGCAGCTTAGCTACTACAGGTTCAGGAGATGAAAAACTGTTTTTT
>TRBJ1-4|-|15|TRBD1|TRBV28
CASSLYRTGSEKLFF
TGTGCCAGCAGTTTATATCGGACAGGCTCTGAAAAACTGTTTTTT
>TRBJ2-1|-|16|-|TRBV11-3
CASSLDGGSPYNEQFF
TGTGCCAGCAGCTTAGATGGTGGCAGCCCCTACAATGAGCAGTTCTTC
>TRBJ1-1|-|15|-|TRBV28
CASSRGWGPNTEAFF
TGTGCCAGCAGCCGAGGGTGGGGACCGAACACTGAAGCTTTCTTT
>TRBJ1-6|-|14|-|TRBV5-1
CASSSSWAGGDLHF
TGCGCCAGCAGCTCGTCATGGGCCGGGGGGGACCTCCACTTT
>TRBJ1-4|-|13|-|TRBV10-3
CAISEQLNEKLFF
TGTGCCATCAGTGAACAGCTTAATGAAAAACTGTTTTTT
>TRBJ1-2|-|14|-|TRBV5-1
CASSLVRQGYGYTF
TGCGCCAGCAGCTTGGTGCGCCAGGGGTACGGCTACACCTTC
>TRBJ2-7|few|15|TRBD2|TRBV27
CASSLSGGAGGEQYF
TGTGCCAGCAGTTTAAGCGGGGGGGCCGGTGGCGAGCAGTACTTC
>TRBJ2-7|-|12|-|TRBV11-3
CASSLVGYEQYF
TGTGCCAGCAGCTTAGTGGGCTACGAGCAGTACTTC
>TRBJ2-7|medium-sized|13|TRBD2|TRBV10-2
CASRTSGSYEQYF
TGCGCCAGCCGTACTAGCGGCTCCTACGAGCAGTACTTC
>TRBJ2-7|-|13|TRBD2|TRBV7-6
CASSLAGGNEQYF
TGTGCCAGCAGCTTAGCGGGGGGGAACGAGCAGTACTTC
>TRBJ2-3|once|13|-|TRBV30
CAWIRASTDTQYF
TGTGCCTGGATCCGGGCCAGCACAGATACGCAGTATTTT
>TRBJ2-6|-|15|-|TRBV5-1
CASSLGQSGANVLTF
TGCGCCAGCAGCTTGGGACAAAGTGGGGCCAACGTCCTGACTTTC
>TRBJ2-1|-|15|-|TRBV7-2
CASSLRYGVNNEQFF
TGTGCCAGCAGTCTAAGGTACGGGGTAAACAATGAGCAGTTCTTC
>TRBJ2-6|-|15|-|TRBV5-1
CASSLVMVGANVLTF
TGCGCCAGCAGCTTGGTGATGGTCGGGGCCAACGTCCTGACTTTC
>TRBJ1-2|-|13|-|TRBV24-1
CATSDRGGYGYTF
TGTGCCACCAGTGATCGTGGGGGCTATGGCTACACCTTC
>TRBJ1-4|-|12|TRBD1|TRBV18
CASSQTGAELFF
TGTGCCAGCTCCCAGACAGGGGCAGAACTGTTTTTT
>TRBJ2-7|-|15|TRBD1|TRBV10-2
CASSELTGTWYEQYF
TGCGCCAGCAGTGAGTTGACAGGGACCTGGTACGAGCAGTACTTC
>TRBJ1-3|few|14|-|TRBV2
CASSADRSGNTIYF
TGTGCCAGCAGCGCGGACCGCTCTGGAAACACCATATATTTT